The entry that follows covers one T cell receptor beta chain sequence. Antigen unknown. Treatment reported: oral pan-JAK inhibitor, 5-10 mg twice daily. Per germline, CDR1 MNHEY and CDR2 SMNVEV (reference sequence). CDR3 size: 13 residues. Trimming took off 2 bases at V and 6 bases at J, with 8 bases between the two ends. Extracted RNA was reverse transcribed, and the resulting cDNA served as sequencing template. Sequenced by immunoSEQ multiplex PCR; TCRdb stores in-frame clones only, minus some. The table includes about 190,000 clones, about 60% detected once. This specimen belongs to a study of CD8+ T cells in alopecia areata. For the study at large: It was oral tofacitinib, at 5 to 10 mg twice daily, that treated patients received. Tofacitinib was given for 6 to 18 months, then stopped for 6 months. Study-wide results and limits: Many expanded lesional clones persisted in scalp and blood during tofacitinib. Tofacitinib significantly lowered scalp clonality and expanded CD8+ clones among the top 100.

The source was CD4+ T cells sorted from blood, collected at week 4, from a patient treated with tofacitinib. The rearrangement links TRBV27 to TRBJ2-1; unclear D gene. The receptor's source is a human donor with alopecia areata. The DNA for the CDR3 is TGTGCCAGCAGTTTACTACAAGGCAATGAGCAGTTCTTC. This gives the protein CASSLLQGNEQFF.